The entry that follows covers one T cell receptor beta chain sequence. The record originates from a study of blood T cell repertoires in COVID-19. The wider study: The United States, Italy and Spain provided the acute and convalescent COVID-19 samples.

In the source study's methods: The assay estimated nucleated cells by amplifying reference gene primers. Here immunoSEQ multiplex PCR was the method, and the copy in TCRdb shows in-frame clones only, minus some. The DNA gave D and trimming, while V, J and clone size come from that table. The top ten hold around 4.3% of the sample, which has a few hundred thousand clones, 90% seen once. Material: PBMCs or T cells enriched from blood (not recorded which). This clonotype originated in a woman between 18 and 30 years old with acute COVID-19.

DNA of the CDR3: TGCGCCAGCAGCGATATGACAGGGGGGACTGAAGCTTTCTTT. Residues: CASSDMTGGTEAFF. This chain uses TRBV5-1 with TRBJ1-1; 9 positions agree with TRBD1. The CDR3 loop spans 14 amino acids. The V gene's germline CDR1 is SGHRS and CDR2 YFSETQ. Unmatched junction bases numbered 6, after V lost 4 bases and J lost 5 bases.